The source of this T cell receptor beta chain is a study of blood T cells in healthy people across ages (dated by TCRdb to between 2015 and 2016). Turning to the overall study: Template switching captured roughly one uniquely barcoded TCR beta cDNA molecule per two T cells in model experiments. The study analyzed two additional independent replicas of 1 million unique cDNA reads from the same blood draw for two donors, one aged 18 to 30 and one aged 80 or older. Donors were grouped into four age groups: young (average about 15 years), middle-aged (under 40), aged (around 60) and long-lived (82). Age-related changes in TCR beta repertoire diversity were measured in the study by deep sequencing normalized with unique cDNA molecular identifiers. To avoid experimental bias, donors of different ages were randomly spread across the sequencing lanes. Paper-wide results and their limitations: Bulk unsorted PBMC profiling prevented conclusive comparison of naive and antigen-experienced compartments. Observed TCR beta diversity per million T cells fell roughly linearly with age, and a significant reduction was already apparent by age roughly 40. There was a strong correlation between observed TCR beta diversity and the percentage of naive T cells measured by flow cytometry. The long-lived group showed more naive CD4+ T cells, fewer expanded clones and increased TCR diversity than the aged group, suggesting age selection. Because donor CMV infection status was unknown, age-related changes in expanded clonotypes were potentially confounded. Estimates of total diversity based on one million sequenced T cells were considered lower bounds and underestimates.

Of note for this clonotype: Its antigen is currently not known. No quality values exist for individual bases; no much larger clone is one base distant.

V drops 4 bases and J drops 3 bases, leaving 10 bases in between. Taken from the germline V gene, the CDR1 and CDR2 loops are SGHRS and YFSETQ. Reading from cysteine to phenylalanine, the CDR3 counts 13 amino acids. Here the CDR3 DNA is all that survives: 39 bases in frame from base 1. The roughly 39 donors, aged about 6 to 95 years, were systemically healthy Caucasian individuals from Russia. About 10 milliliters of peripheral blood were collected from each donor into EDTA-treated Vacutainer tubes. Ficoll-Paque density-gradient centrifugation was used to isolate PBMCs, with at least 7 million obtained per sample. Total RNA, at least 5 micrograms per sample, was extracted from PBMCs with Trizol reagent. For every donor, an aliquot of PBMCs went through flow cytometry to measure the percentages of naive CD45RAhigh/CD27high T cells. To prepare the library, 5' RACE was applied. The second PCR ran for roughly 7 to 11 cycles and used a J-beta primer mix along with a sample-barcoded 5' primer. A template-switch 5' adaptor carrying 12 random nucleotides introduced a unique molecular identifier onto each TCR beta cDNA molecule. Each sample yielded at least 3 million CDR3-containing paired-end reads. First-strand cDNA synthesis was performed from all RNA using the Mint cDNA synthesis kit, with priming by a TRBC-specific oligonucleotide. After uracil-DNA glycosylase treatment, a first 18-cycle PCR used universal primers M1SS and BC2_uni_R on all cDNA. The published analysis was carried out like this. Each sample was normalized by randomly selecting 1 million high-quality reads, each carrying a distinct molecular identifier. Instead of being binned into consensus sequences, reads that shared molecular identifiers were thrown out. MiTCR, set to a Q25 quality threshold and the strictest error-elimination algorithm, was used for CDR3 identification, clonotype clustering and error correction. A nonparametric unseen species model using Euler transformation provided a lower-bound estimate of total TCR beta diversity. The raw public reads went through TCRdb reprocessing: fastp at Q25, MiXCR clone calling, in-frame beta chains kept. Each CDR3 protein gets just one entry, which takes the most common genes and DNA from the rows behind it. The V and J calls, along with clone size, are taken from TCRdb and not from the paper's own processing. The sample table shows fewer than 2,000,000 distinct CDR3 sequences, and about 39% are seen once. The ten largest make up roughly 23% of the sample.

This chain is built from TRBV5-1 and TRBJ2-5, with the D gene not clear enough to name. The TCR originated in a human donor in good health. Sequencing input: blood. For the CDR3, the sequence is CASSKGPEETQYF. The DNA sequence is as follows: TGCGCCAGCAGCAAAGGACCAGAAGAGACCCAGTACTTC.